This T cell receptor beta chain was profiled in a study of T cell responses to AZD1222 COVID-19 vaccine. At the level of the study: Researchers grouped second doses given at about 4 or about 12 weeks into one pool.

Study observations and caveats: White British ancestry dominated among donors, who included more females, and clonal diversity was possibly underestimated. After two AZD1222 doses, spike-specific TCR breadth and depth rose versus day 0. All repertoire sampling was performed exclusively after the peak T cell response.

Clones were read by immunoSEQ multiplex PCR, and TCRdb kept only the in-frame ones, dropping some. The sample includes 130,000 to 150,000 clones, more than 85% seen only once; the top ten take around 1.4%. The CDR3 loop spans 13 amino acids. The V end was cut by 4 bases, the J end by 2 bases, with 9 bases between. From germline, CDR1 is GTSNPN and CDR2 SVGIG (reference sequence). A remark on this clone: The antigen remains unidentified.

This sample comprised peripheral blood, obtained on day 0 of AZD1222 vaccination. The V and J genes are TRBV30 and TRBJ2-1, with D possibly matching TRBD1 (5 bases). The receptor was isolated from an adult in good health. DNA for the CDR3: TGTGCCTGGAAAGACAGCACCTACAATGAGCAGTTCTTC. Encoded protein: CAWKDSTYNEQFF.